This TCR beta chain was captured in a study of blood T cell repertoires in COVID-19. Repertoires were generated with immunoSEQ multiplex PCR, while TCRdb's copy carries only in-frame clones and drops some. The sample comprises roughly 300,000 clones, approximately 90% of which are singletons, and nearly 7% rests with the top ten. The CDR3 runs to 18 residues. The germline CDR1 and CDR2 sequences are SNHLY and FYNNEI. After removal of 0 bases from V and 7 bases from J, the junction contained 10 bases not matched to a gene. This receptor was taken from a woman in her 30s with COVID-19, enrolled during active disease. Source material: peripheral blood. The chain has TRBV2 and TRBJ2-1, with 12 nucleotides matching TRBD2. The CDR3 protein is CASSEARGLAGLQNEQFF. The CDR3, as DNA: TGTGCCAGCAGTGAAGCGCGGGGACTAGCGGGTTTACAAAATGAGCAGTTCTTC.